The clone carrying this T cell receptor beta chain has just one count. Per the study methods: Amplifying reference gene primers gave estimates of nucleated cell counts. Measured with immunoSEQ multiplex PCR; TCRdb has only the in-frame clones, and not every one. The V and J calls and clone size were taken over from that table, and D and trimming were inferred from the DNA. In the table there are about 140,000 clones, almost 90% of which are singletons. This sample was taken from a study of blood T cell repertoires in COVID-19. Overall study context: Collection of acute and convalescent COVID-19 samples took place in the United States, Italy and Spain. Sources were T cells, B-cell-depleted T cells, or PBMCs; the material itself was cDNA or gDNA.

V shed 5 bases, J shed 8 bases, and the junction held 7 bases outside the gene matches. CDR3 length: 15 residues. Germline V CDR1 and CDR2: MNHEY, SVGAGI. Sequencing input: peripheral blood. The TCR sequence derives from a woman aged 60 to 75 with acute or convalescent COVID-19. V gene TRBV6-5 combines with J gene TRBJ1-6; TRBD1 matches 9 bases. Here the CDR3 reads CASSLSGQGHSPLHF. CDR3 nucleotide sequence: TGTGCCAGCAGTCTCAGTGGACAGGGGCATTCACCCCTCCACTTT.